The 14 T cell receptor beta chains below were found in one sample sequenced in a study of beta chain features in type 1 diabetes. Every isolated RNA sample was fully reverse transcribed, so sequencing captured expressed TCRB transcripts. Sequencing was performed with immunoSEQ multiplex PCR; in TCRdb, only in-frame clones are kept and a portion is missing. The sample carries more than 20,000 clones, roughly three quarters recorded once. The sample was Tregs from blood. These receptor sequences come from a woman aged 40 to 49 in good health.

The chain combines TRBV7-9 with TRBJ1-1, with a possible D match to TRBD1 (6 bases). V gave up 5 bases and J gave up 10 bases, with 17 bases separating them. Germline values: CDR1 SEHNR, CDR2 FQNEAQ (reference sequence). The CDR3 sequence is 13 residues long. CDR3 sequence reads: CASSLGQGPGAFF. For the CDR3, the DNA is TGTGCCAGCAGCCTAGGTCAGGGGCCTGGAGCTTTCTTT.

This clone was recorded a few times. The rearrangement uses TRBV7-2 and TRBJ2-4; 7 bases are shared with TRBD2. This CDR3 has 19 amino acids. V gave up 4 bases and J gave up 0 bases; unmatched junction bases: 15. Germline CDR1 is SGHTA and CDR2 is FQGNSA. The CDR3: CASSSRRGGGLGAKNIQYF. The CDR3 DNA reads TGTGCCAGCAGCTCCCGCCGGGGCGGCGGACTAGGAGCCAAAAACATTCAGTACTTC.

This clone was seen once. V usage is TRBV29-1 and J usage is TRBJ1-1, with 10 nucleotides matching TRBD1. Germline assignment: CDR1 SQVTM and CDR2 ANQGSEA. This CDR3 spans 12 amino acids. The V segment lost 6 bases and the J segment 5 bases; nucleotides outside the gene matches: 3. The CDR3 coding sequence is TGCAGCGTGGGACAGGGGCCAACTGAAGCTTTCTTT. It encodes CSVGQGPTEAFF.

The V call is TRBV6-6, the J call TRBJ2-7; 8 nucleotides align to TRBD2. The CDR3 covers 15 residues. The germline CDR1 and CDR2 sequences are MNHNY and SVGAGI (reference sequence). J was trimmed by 3 bases and V by 5 bases; bases with no gene match: 9. The DNA for the CDR3 is TGTGCCAGCAGTGACCAGCGGGAGAAGGACTACGAGCAGTACTTC. Residues: CASSDQREKDYEQYF.

The chain carries TRBV9 and TRBJ2-1; perhaps TRBD2 as D (6 bases). Trimming removed 4 bases at V and 2 bases at J, with 19 bases between. CDR3 length equals 17 residues. Germline lookup yields CDR1 SGDLS and CDR2 YYNGEE. The CDR3 DNA reads TGTGCCAGCAGCCCCCGAGGACCGGGGGACCCCTACAATGAGCAGTTCTTC. Protein sequence: CASSPRGPGDPYNEQFF. The variable domain in full, with the rest retrieved from reference TRBV9 and TRBJ2-1, is DSGVTQTPKHLITATGQRVTLRCSPRSGDLSVYWYQQSLDQGLQFLIQYYNGEERAKGNILERFSAQQFPDLHSELNLSSLELGDSALYFCASSPRGPGDPYNEQFFGPGTRLTVL.

The gene calls are TRBV18 and TRBJ2-5; D unclear. Between the trimmed V and J ends, which lost 2 bases and 1 base, there was a span of 5 bases. The CDR3 covers 13 residues. Looked up from germline, CDR1 is KGHSH and CDR2 is LQKENI. DNA of the CDR3: TGTGCCAGCTCACCATTCAGCCAAGAGACCCAGTACTTC. Its translation: CASSPFSQETQYF. The complete variable domain, with remaining parts taken from reference TRBV18 and TRBJ2-5, reads NAGVMQNPRHLVRRRGQEARLRCSPMKGHSHVYWYRQLPEEGLKFMVYLQKENIIDESGMPKERFSAEFPKEGPSILRIQQVVRGDSAAYFCASSPFSQETQYFGPGTRLLVL.

The V gene is TRBV10-2, the J gene TRBJ1-2, with D possibly matching TRBD1 (5 bases). CDR3 length equals 11 residues. Per the germline V gene, CDR1 is WSHSY and CDR2 is SAAADI. Between the trimmed V and J ends, which lost 4 bases and 6 bases, there was a span of 6 bases. The CDR3 DNA reads as TGCGCCAGCAGTGGCAGGGATGGCTACACCTTC. It is translated as CASSGRDGYTF.

The rearrangement joins TRBV25-1 to TRBJ2-3, with unresolved D. CDR3 length equals 14 residues. Trimming cost V 8 bases and J 0 bases, with 12 bases left between them. CDR1 is MGHDK and CDR2 is SYGVNS in the germline V gene. The CDR3 bases are TGTGCCAGCGAGGTTGGCTCGAGCACAGATACGCAGTATTTT. It is translated as CASEVGSSTDTQYF.

CDR3 region: CASSVRTGYNSPLHF. The CDR3 DNA sequence: TGTGCCAGCAGCGTCAGGACAGGGTATAATTCACCCCTCCACTTT. The chain combines TRBV9 with TRBJ1-6, with 8 bases identical to TRBD1. V trimming: 2 bases; J trimming: 4 bases; junction bases outside the gene matches: 2. From germline, CDR1 is SGDLS and CDR2 YYNGEE. CDR3 size: 15 residues. The full variable domain, in which reference TRBV9 and TRBJ1-6 provide the parts outside the CDR3, is DSGVTQTPKHLITATGQRVTLRCSPRSGDLSVYWYQQSLDQGLQFLIQYYNGEERAKGNILERFSAQQFPDLHSELNLSSLELGDSALYFCASSVRTGYNSPLHFGNGTRLTVT.

The rearrangement joins TRBV10-3 to TRBJ2-2, with 7 bases matching TRBD1. The CDR3 is 18 amino acids. Germline assignment: CDR1 ENHRY and CDR2 SYGVKD. V was clipped by 5 bases and J by 6 bases; unmatched bases: 18. The CDR3 nucleotides read TGTGCCATCAGTAAAAAGCGAGGGGGCCAAACCGAGCCCGGGGAGCTGTTTTTT. Translation gives CAISKKRGGQTEPGELFF.

This clone was found a few times. The CDR3 protein is CASSPERGHSDTQYF. The CDR3 DNA reads TGTGCCAGCTCACCAGAGCGGGGGCACTCAGATACGCAGTATTTT. The chain uses TRBV18 and TRBJ2-3; 8 bases map to TRBD2. J was trimmed by 4 bases and V by 2 bases; bases with no gene match: 5. Germline CDR1 KGHSH, CDR2 LQKENI. This CDR3 region has 15 residues.

The chain employs TRBV5-4 and TRBJ2-1; D not certain. The germline CDR1 and CDR2 sequences are SGHNT and YYREEE (reference sequence). CDR3 length: 13 residues. The V and J ends lost 0 bases and 8 bases respectively, with 9 bases between them. CDR3 region: CASSLDQVHEQFF. CDR3 DNA: TGTGCCAGCAGCTTGGATCAGGTCCATGAGCAGTTCTTC.

V gene TRBV18 combines with J gene TRBJ2-2; 9 positions agree with TRBD1. V shed 3 bases and J 4 bases; nucleotides not matched to a gene: 0. Germline V gene data show CDR1 as KGHSH and CDR2 as LQKENI. The CDR3 consists of 14 residues. The CDR3 sequence is CASSPDRGTGELFF. The CDR3 coding sequence is TGTGCCAGCTCACCGGACAGGGGCACCGGGGAGCTGTTTTTT.

This chain connects TRBV6-1 to TRBJ1-6, with 7 bases matching TRBD1. In germline, CDR1 is MNHNS, CDR2 SASEGT. V gave up 8 bases and J gave up 8 bases; unmatched junction bases: 9. The CDR3 is 14 amino acids. In nucleotides, the CDR3 is TGTGCCAGCCGCTCCGGGACAGCTTATTCACCCCTCCACTTT. This encodes CASRSGTAYSPLHF.